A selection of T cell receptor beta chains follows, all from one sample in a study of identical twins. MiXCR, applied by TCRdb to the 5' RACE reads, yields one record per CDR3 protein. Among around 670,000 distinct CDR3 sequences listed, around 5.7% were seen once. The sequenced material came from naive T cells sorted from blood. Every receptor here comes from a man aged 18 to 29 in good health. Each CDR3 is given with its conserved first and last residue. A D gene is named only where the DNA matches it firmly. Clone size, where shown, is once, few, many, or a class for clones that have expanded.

CDR3nt: TGTGCCTGGGGGAGGTCCCTCTCCTACGAGCAGTACTTC; CDR3aa: CAWGRSLSYEQYF; v_gene: TRBV30; d_gene: .; abundance: few; j_gene: TRBJ2-7
CDR3nt: TGCAGTGGAGTAGGGGGCAATGGCTACACCTTC; CDR3aa: CSGVGGNGYTF; v_gene: TRBV20-1; d_gene: TRBD1; abundance: many; j_gene: TRBJ1-2
CDR3nt: TGTGCCAGCAGCCAAGGTCTAGCGGGAGTGTTCTTC; CDR3aa: CASSQGLAGVFF; v_gene: TRBV14; d_gene: TRBD2; abundance: many; j_gene: TRBJ2-1
CDR3nt: TGCGCCAGCAGCAACCGGGACAGAGGTTATGAAAAACTGTTTTTT; CDR3aa: CASSNRDRGYEKLFF; v_gene: TRBV5-1; d_gene: TRBD1; abundance: few; j_gene: TRBJ1-4
CDR3nt: TGCAGTGCTAGAGATGGTGGGACAGGGAACTATGGCTACACCTTC; CDR3aa: CSARDGGTGNYGYTF; v_gene: TRBV20-1; d_gene: TRBD1; abundance: many; j_gene: TRBJ1-2
CDR3nt: TGTGCCAGCAACCCACAGGGGAACACCGGGGAGCTGTTTTTT; CDR3aa: CASNPQGNTGELFF; v_gene: TRBV12-3/TRBV12-4; d_gene: .; abundance: many; j_gene: TRBJ2-2
CDR3nt: TGTGCCAGCAGCACGACCCGAAAGCAAGCTTTCTTT; CDR3aa: CASSTTRKQAFF; v_gene: TRBV12-3/TRBV12-4; d_gene: .; abundance: .; j_gene: TRBJ1-1
CDR3nt: TGTGCCACCAGTGATCAAGACAGGGAAGATACGCAGTATTTT; CDR3aa: CATSDQDREDTQYF; v_gene: TRBV24-1; d_gene: TRBD1; abundance: many; j_gene: TRBJ2-3
CDR3nt: TGTGCCAGCTCACTCGCGGACGGAGGGCCCCAGCATTTT; CDR3aa: CASSLADGGPQHF; v_gene: TRBV18; d_gene: .; abundance: once; j_gene: TRBJ1-5
CDR3nt: TGTGCCAGCTCCAGGACAGGGGCATCCTACGAGCAGTACTTC; CDR3aa: CASSRTGASYEQYF; v_gene: TRBV7-2; d_gene: TRBD1; abundance: many; j_gene: TRBJ2-7
CDR3nt: TGTGCCAGCAGTATAGGAGAGACCCAGTACTTC; CDR3aa: CASSIGETQYF; v_gene: TRBV28; d_gene: .; abundance: many; j_gene: TRBJ2-5
CDR3nt: TGTGCCAGCAGCCTCGCGGGGCTAGCTTCCTACGAGCAGTACTTC; CDR3aa: CASSLAGLASYEQYF; v_gene: TRBV7-2; d_gene: .; abundance: many; j_gene: TRBJ2-7
CDR3nt: TGTGCCAGCAGTCCCGACCTGCCTAGACGAGCTTTCTTT; CDR3aa: CASSPDLPRRAFF; v_gene: TRBV12-3/TRBV12-4; d_gene: .; abundance: many; j_gene: TRBJ1-1
CDR3nt: TGTGCCAGTAGACAGGGGATGAGTCCACCCCTCCACTTT; CDR3aa: CASRQGMSPPLHF; v_gene: TRBV6-1; d_gene: TRBD1; abundance: .; j_gene: TRBJ1-6
CDR3nt: TGCAGCGTTGCCGAGGTGGGTGAGCAGTTCTTC; CDR3aa: CSVAEVGEQFF; v_gene: TRBV29-1; d_gene: .; abundance: many; j_gene: TRBJ2-1
CDR3nt: TGTGCCAGCAGTCCTGCCCGGGGACTAGCGGGAGGAACACGAGAGACCCAGTACTTC; CDR3aa: CASSPARGLAGGTRETQYF; v_gene: TRBV28; d_gene: TRBD2; abundance: many; j_gene: TRBJ2-5
CDR3nt: TGTGCCAGCAGTTTCCTCATTTCTTCCGGGGAGCTGTTTTTT; CDR3aa: CASSFLISSGELFF; v_gene: TRBV27; d_gene: .; abundance: few; j_gene: TRBJ2-2
CDR3nt: TGTGCCAGCAGCCGGAAGTACTCTGGGGCCAACGTCCTGACTTTC; CDR3aa: CASSRKYSGANVLTF; v_gene: TRBV5-5; d_gene: .; abundance: few; j_gene: TRBJ2-6
CDR3nt: TGCAGCGTTGAAGATGATACTAGCGGGAGAAGGGCCAAAAACATTCAGTACTTC; CDR3aa: CSVEDDTSGRRAKNIQYF; v_gene: TRBV29-1; d_gene: TRBD2; abundance: many; j_gene: TRBJ2-4
CDR3nt: TGCAGTGCTAGGCTACAGGGGCTGACCACTGAAGCTTTCTTT; CDR3aa: CSARLQGLTTEAFF; v_gene: TRBV20-1; d_gene: TRBD1; abundance: few; j_gene: TRBJ1-1
CDR3nt: TGCGCCAGCAGCTTGGCCCTAGCAGGAACAGCTTCCAATGAGCAGTTCTTC; CDR3aa: CASSLALAGTASNEQFF; v_gene: TRBV5-1; d_gene: .; abundance: .; j_gene: TRBJ2-1
CDR3nt: TGCAGTGCTAGAGACAGTCCGGCCGGGGAGCTGTTTTTT; CDR3aa: CSARDSPAGELFF; v_gene: TRBV20-1; d_gene: .; abundance: .; j_gene: TRBJ2-2
CDR3nt: TGTGCCAGCAGTTACGGGCGGAGTGAGCAGTTCTTC; CDR3aa: CASSYGRSEQFF; v_gene: TRBV6-2/TRBV6-3; d_gene: .; abundance: few; j_gene: TRBJ2-1
CDR3nt: TGTGCCAGCGGAAGACAGGGGTTGAACACCGGGGAGCTGTTTTTT; CDR3aa: CASGRQGLNTGELFF; v_gene: TRBV6-1; d_gene: TRBD1; abundance: many; j_gene: TRBJ2-2
CDR3nt: TGTGCCAGCAGTGGACCCGGGAACTATGACTACACCTTC; CDR3aa: CASSGPGNYDYTF; v_gene: TRBV12-3/TRBV12-4; d_gene: .; abundance: many; j_gene: TRBJ1-2
CDR3nt: TGTGCCAGCAGCTTGGCGGACACTTACGAGCAGTACTTC; CDR3aa: CASSLADTYEQYF; v_gene: TRBV5-5; d_gene: .; abundance: .; j_gene: TRBJ2-7
CDR3nt: TGCAGCGTTGAAAGACAGGGAGGCGAGCAGTACTTC; CDR3aa: CSVERQGGEQYF; v_gene: TRBV29-1; d_gene: .; abundance: few; j_gene: TRBJ2-7
CDR3nt: TGCAGTGCTAGAGGAGGGAGCGGGAGCTCTACCTCCTACAATGAGCAGTTCTTC; CDR3aa: CSARGGSGSSTSYNEQFF; v_gene: TRBV20-1; d_gene: TRBD2; abundance: many; j_gene: TRBJ2-1
CDR3nt: TGTGCCAGCAGCCAAGGTGGGGGGACAAACTCTGGAAACACCATATATTTT; CDR3aa: CASSQGGGTNSGNTIYF; v_gene: TRBV3-1; d_gene: .; abundance: few; j_gene: TRBJ1-3
CDR3nt: TGTGCCAGCAGTTCGGGACTAGACTACAATGAGCAGTTCTTC; CDR3aa: CASSSGLDYNEQFF; v_gene: TRBV12-3/TRBV12-4; d_gene: TRBD2; abundance: .; j_gene: TRBJ2-1
CDR3nt: TGCAGTGCTAGAGACCGAGGACTAGCGGGAGGGCCTTACAATGAGCAGTTCTTC; CDR3aa: CSARDRGLAGGPYNEQFF; v_gene: TRBV20-1; d_gene: TRBD2; abundance: many; j_gene: TRBJ2-1
CDR3nt: TGTGCCAGCAGGCCTCGACAGGGATCCTACGAGCAGTACTTC; CDR3aa: CASRPRQGSYEQYF; v_gene: TRBV6-2/TRBV6-3; d_gene: TRBD1; abundance: few; j_gene: TRBJ2-7
CDR3nt: TGTGCCAGCAGCCAAGATGGAAGCGGGAGGGCCGTGGAGACCCAGTACTTC; CDR3aa: CASSQDGSGRAVETQYF; v_gene: TRBV3-1; d_gene: TRBD2; abundance: few; j_gene: TRBJ2-5